These 6 T cell receptor beta chains originate from one sample sequenced in a study of human T cells and chemical hapten exposure. Time point denoted: patch test 1, 2 weeks after DPC sensitization. The treatment denotes: therapeutic diphenylcyclopropenone sensitization with weekly scalp DPC. TCRdb used MiXCR to reprocess the RACE reads, holding one entry per CDR3 protein. The data hold about 380,000 distinct CDR3 sequences, with around 5% observed a single time. Sequencing was performed on whole blood, taken in connection with sensitization to the hapten diphenylcyclopropenone (DPC). Receptors were obtained from a woman aged 45-59 years with alopecia areata. Some clones in this sample may be carry-over from other donors' samples.

This clonotype was observed at least ten times. CDR3: CASSPSRGGQTQYF. In nucleotides, the CDR3 is TGTGCCAGCAGCCCCTCCCGGGGAGGGCAGACCCAGTACTTC. The V and J genes are TRBV6-2 or TRBV6-3 and TRBJ2-5, with 7 bases aligning to TRBD2. J lost 6 bases, V lost 6 bases, and 10 bases had no gene match. Germline-derived CDR1 and CDR2 are MNHEY and SVGEGT. CDR3 length equals 14 residues.

This clonotype has more than one count but fewer than ten. The chain carries TRBV28 and TRBJ2-7; weak D call: TRBD2 (5 bases). The CDR3 spans 12 residues. The germline CDR1 and CDR2 sequences are MDHEN and SYDVKM. Trimming shortened V by 6 bases and J by 3 bases, and 9 bases separated the two germline ends. This chain's CDR3 is CASRAGFYEQYF. CDR3 in DNA: TGTGCCAGCAGGGCGGGTTTCTACGAGCAGTACTTC.

The rearrangement joins TRBV30 to TRBJ2-1; D is unresolved. With 2 bases removed from V and 6 bases from J, the gap between germline ends came to 5 bases. The CDR3 totals 11 residues. Germline V CDR1 and CDR2: GTSNPN, SVGIG (reference sequence). The CDR3 region is CAWSRGNEQFF. As DNA, the CDR3 is TGTGCCTGGAGTCGCGGCAATGAGCAGTTCTTC.

The chain employs TRBV7-2 and TRBJ2-5, with D perhaps TRBD2 (6 bases). The CDR3 loop spans 15 amino acids. CDR1 is SGHTA, CDR2 FQGNSA, per germline. Trimming took off 1 base at V and 1 base at J, with 10 bases between the two ends. The chain's CDR3 is CASSLGGGPQETQYF. The CDR3 bases are TGTGCCAGCAGCTTAGGAGGAGGGCCCCAAGAGACCCAGTACTTC.

This clonotype came up many times. The chain recombines TRBV6-1 with TRBJ2-2; 8 bases align to TRBD1. Germline V CDR1 and CDR2: MNHNS, SASEGT. Trimming took 10 bases from V and 3 from J; bases not matched to a gene: 4. The CDR3 has 13 amino acids. Here the CDR3 DNA reads TGTGCCACCTCACAGGGGGACACCGGGGAGCTGTTTTTT. Amino acids: CATSQGDTGELFF.

This clonotype was seen repeatedly, ten times or more. The chain is built from TRBV11-2 and TRBJ1-4; D is ambiguous. V lost 5 bases and J 7 bases, leaving 14 bases between the germline ends. The CDR3 is made up of 14 amino acids. The germline V gene has CDR1 SGHAT and CDR2 FQNNGV. The CDR3 DNA sequence: TGTGCCAGCAGCCCCGGCATTAGTGGTGAAAAACTGTTTTTT. It translates to CASSPGISGEKLFF.